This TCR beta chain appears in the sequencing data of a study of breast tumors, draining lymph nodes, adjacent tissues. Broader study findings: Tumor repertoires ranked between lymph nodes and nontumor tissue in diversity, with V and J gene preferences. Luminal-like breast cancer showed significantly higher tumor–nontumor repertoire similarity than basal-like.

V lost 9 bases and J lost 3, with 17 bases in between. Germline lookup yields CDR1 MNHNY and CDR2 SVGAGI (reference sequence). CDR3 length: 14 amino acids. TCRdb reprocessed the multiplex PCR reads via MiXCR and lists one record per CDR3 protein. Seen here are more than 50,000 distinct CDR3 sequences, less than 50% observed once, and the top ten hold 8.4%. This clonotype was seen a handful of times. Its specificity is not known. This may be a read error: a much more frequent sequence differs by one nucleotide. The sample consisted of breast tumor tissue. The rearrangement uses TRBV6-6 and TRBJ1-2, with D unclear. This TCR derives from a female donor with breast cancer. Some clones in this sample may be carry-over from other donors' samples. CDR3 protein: CASRLPGEDYGYTF. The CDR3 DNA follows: TGTGCCAGTCGGCTTCCTGGGGAGGACTATGGCTACACCTTC.